These 10 T cell receptor beta chains came from one sample sequenced in a study of persistence of HIV-infected CD4 T cells. No antigen has been identified for these receptors. Cells were stimulated with overlapping HIV-1 Gag 15-mer peptides. Responding CD4+ T cells were sorted by upregulation of both CD40 ligand and CD69. The libraries were made with immunoSEQ version 4 in survey mode. Some clones are missing from TCRdb's copy, which holds only in-frame ones; the method was immunoSEQ multiplex PCR. The sample holds about 32,000 clones; approximately 70% are singletons and the top ten take approximately 1.5%. Specimen: CD4+ T cells sorted from PBMCs after roughly 17-hour stimulation, collected from a patient who received antiretroviral therapy. The receptors were gathered from an adult man with HIV who was CMV-seropositive.

Only one count was recorded for this clone. V and J are TRBV7-2 and TRBJ1-2; the D gene is possibly TRBD1 (6 bases). The germline V and J ends were trimmed by 2 bases and 4 bases, with 8 bases remaining between them. CDR1 and CDR2 from the germline V gene are SGHTA and FQGNSA. The CDR3 runs to 13 residues. The CDR3 DNA sequence: TGTGCCAGCAGCTTACCGACAGGCTATGGCTACACCTTC. This encodes CASSLPTGYGYTF.

This clone was seen only a few times. This rearrangement joins TRBV5-5 to TRBJ2-3, with 7 nucleotides matching TRBD1. Germline values: CDR1 SGHKS, CDR2 YYEKEE (reference sequence). V dropped 0 bases and J dropped 4; count of bases not matched to a gene: 5. This CDR3 contains 15 residues. For the CDR3, the DNA is TGTGCCAGCAGCTTGGTGGGACAGACTCCAGATACGCAGTATTTT. Protein product: CASSLVGQTPDTQYF. The full variable domain, in which reference TRBV5-5 and TRBJ2-3 provide the parts outside the CDR3, is DAGVTQSPTHLIKTRGQQVTLRCSPISGHKSVSWYQQVLGQGPQFIFQYYEKEERGRGNFPDRFSARQFPNYSSELNVNALLLGDSALYLCASSLVGQTPDTQYFGPGTRLTVL.

This clone came up once. This chain connects TRBV6-5 to TRBJ1-2; unclear D gene. Germline CDR1 reads MNHEY; CDR2 reads SVGAGI. V dropped 2 bases and J dropped 0 bases, with 10 bases sitting between them. CDR3 length: 15 amino acids. Here the CDR3 reads CASSYRDKTNYGYTF. The CDR3 nucleotides are TGTGCCAGCAGTTACAGGGATAAAACTAACTATGGCTACACCTTC.

The gene calls are TRBV7-9 and TRBJ1-2; 8 bases match TRBD1. CDR1 SEHNR and CDR2 FQNEAQ come from the germline V gene (reference sequence). V dropped 4 bases and J dropped 1; count of bases not matched to a gene: 5. This CDR3 contains 15 residues. The chain's CDR3 is CASSYGTGDNYGYTF. As DNA, the CDR3 is TGTGCCAGCAGCTACGGGACAGGTGATAACTATGGCTACACCTTC.

This chain uses TRBV1 with TRBJ1-3; the table's D call of TRBD1 was not tested on the DNA. TRBV1 is an annotated pseudogene. This CDR3 is 18 amino acids long. CDR3 residues: CTSGSGTGERDSGNTIYF. CDR3 DNA sequence: TGCACCAGCGGATCCGGGACAGGGGAGAGGGACTCTGGAAACACCATATATTTT.

The chain carries TRBV5-1 and TRBJ1-1; D is uncertain. The ends were cut back, 0 bases at V and 1 base at J, with 10 bases in the middle. The germline V gene has CDR1 SGHRS and CDR2 YFSETQ. The CDR3 contains 15 residues. The CDR3 coding sequence is TGCGCCAGCAGCTTGGCCTCTCGGGGGAACACTGAAGCTTTCTTT. It encodes CASSLASRGNTEAFF.

The rearrangement joins TRBV4-1 to TRBJ2-2; 7 positions agree with TRBD2. Looked up from germline, CDR1 is MGHRA and CDR2 is YSYEKL. J was trimmed by 8 bases and V by 0 bases; bases with no gene match: 9. The CDR3 runs 16 residues. The CDR3 sequence is CASSQERTRALGELFF. The CDR3 DNA is TGCGCCAGCAGCCAAGAGAGGACTAGAGCTTTAGGGGAGCTGTTTTTT.

V usage is TRBV11-2 and J usage is TRBJ2-1; 9 nucleotides line up with TRBD2. This CDR3 is built from 17 residues. The germline V gene has CDR1 SGHAT and CDR2 FQNNGV. J was trimmed by 9 bases and V by 0 bases; bases with no gene match: 12. The CDR3, as DNA: TGTGCCAGCAGCTTAGAAATAGGCGGGGGGGCCGCCAGTGAGCAGTTCTTC. Translating it yields CASSLEIGGGAASEQFF.

This clone was seen a few times. The chain recombines TRBV23-1 with TRBJ1-3, with a possible D match to TRBD1 (5 bases). TRBV23-1 has ORF status, its function being uncertain. Trimming cost V 4 bases and J 14 bases, with 9 bases left between them. The CDR3 is made up of 10 amino acids. The CDR3 DNA sequence: TGCGCCAGCAGTCCGCAGACAGTATATTTT. Residues: CASSPQTVYF.

This sequence joins TRBV6-2 or TRBV6-3 and TRBJ1-5; TRBD1 matches 8 bases. J was trimmed by 0 bases and V by 4 bases; bases with no gene match: 5. CDR1 is MNHEY, CDR2 SVGEGT, per germline. This CDR3 spans 16 amino acids. The CDR3 coding sequence is TGTGCCAGCAGTTGGCGGACAGGGAATAGCAATCAGCCCCAGCATTTT. Translation: CASSWRTGNSNQPQHF.